This T cell receptor beta chain was retrieved from a study of response to subunit inactivated influenza vaccine listed by TCRdb under 2018. As for the study more broadly: Deep quantitative T cell receptor repertoire profiling was used in the study to track responses to a trivalent subunit inactivated influenza vaccine. The investigation overall reported the following: The authors proposed that each seasonal influenza vaccination may bring in only a limited number of new T cells.

The CDR3 runs 13 amino acids, cysteine and phenylalanine included. The retained sequence is limited to the CDR3, 39 bases, with the frame set at the first base. Relative to germline, V is 6 bases shorter and J is 7 bases shorter, with 10 bases between their ends. This clonotype has ten or more counts. The target of this receptor is not known. No quality values exist for individual bases; no much larger clone is one base distant. Libraries came from RT-PCR. TCRdb lists the instrument as Illumina HiSeq 2500. TCRdb reprocessing: public reads trimmed at Q25 with fastp, clones called with MiXCR, in-frame beta chains kept. Each record represents a unique CDR3 protein, reported with the most common genes and DNA among its rows. The sample records 650,000 to 800,000 distinct CDR3 sequences, roughly 13% of which are singletons. Around 7% of the sample goes to the ten largest clones.

This TCR was sampled from a man in his fifties or sixties who received an inactivated influenza vaccine. Donor details come from another sample of the same person, matched by shared clones. Recombination linked TRBV12-3 or TRBV12-4 to TRBJ1-6, with an unclear D gene assignment. The material was PBMCs from blood, obtained around 14 days before vaccination. The DNA sequence is as follows: TGTGCCAGCAGAAAGGGTCCAAATTCACCCCTCCACTTT. It encodes CASRKGPNSPLHF.